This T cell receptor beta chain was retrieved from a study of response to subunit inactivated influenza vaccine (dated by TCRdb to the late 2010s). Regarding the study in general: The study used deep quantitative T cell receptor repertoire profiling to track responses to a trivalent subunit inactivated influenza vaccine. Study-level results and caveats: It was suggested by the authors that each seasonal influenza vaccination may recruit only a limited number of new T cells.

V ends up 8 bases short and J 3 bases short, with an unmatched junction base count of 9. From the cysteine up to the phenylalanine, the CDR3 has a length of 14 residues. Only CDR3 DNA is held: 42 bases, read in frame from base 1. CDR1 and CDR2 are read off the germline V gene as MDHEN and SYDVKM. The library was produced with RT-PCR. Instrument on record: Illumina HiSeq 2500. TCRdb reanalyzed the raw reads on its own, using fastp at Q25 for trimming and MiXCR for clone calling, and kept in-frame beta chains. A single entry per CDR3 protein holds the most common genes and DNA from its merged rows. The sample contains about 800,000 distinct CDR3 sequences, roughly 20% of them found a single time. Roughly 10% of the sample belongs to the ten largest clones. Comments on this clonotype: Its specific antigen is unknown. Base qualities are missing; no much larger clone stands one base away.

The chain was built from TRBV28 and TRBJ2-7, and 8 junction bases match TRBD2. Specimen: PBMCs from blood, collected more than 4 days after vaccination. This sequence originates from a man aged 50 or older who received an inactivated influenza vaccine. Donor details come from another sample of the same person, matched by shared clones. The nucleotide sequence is TGTGCCAGCCGGCGGGGGGTCGGTAACTACGAGCAGTACTTC. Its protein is CASRRGVGNYEQYF.